Following are 5 T cell receptor beta chains from one sample sequenced in a study of T cell responses to AZD1222 COVID-19 vaccine. Assay used: immunoSEQ multiplex PCR; TCRdb lists only in-frame clones, some missing. The sample holds about 130,000 clones, approximately 92% seen once. Material: peripheral blood, obtained 28 days after the second AZD1222 dose. These receptors came from an adult who received the AZD1222 COVID-19 vaccine.

CDR3 DNA sequence: TGTGCCAGCAGTCCGAGCCAGAGGACTGAAGCTTTCTTT. It specifies CASSPSQRTEAFF. This chain joins TRBV6-5 and TRBJ1-1; D gene ambiguous. CDR3 length equals 13 residues. The germline CDR1 and CDR2 sequences are MNHEY and SVGAGI. V lost 5 bases and J 5 bases, leaving 12 bases between the germline ends.

The V and J genes are TRBV28 and TRBJ1-2, with 9 bases aligning to TRBD1. Looked up from germline, CDR1 is MDHEN and CDR2 is SYDVKM. The V segment lost 5 bases and the J segment 4 bases; nucleotides outside the gene matches: 8. The CDR3 is 15 residues long. CDR3 DNA sequence: TGTGCCAGCAGTGGGGGGACAGGGAAACCCTATGGCTACACCTTC. Encoded protein: CASSGGTGKPYGYTF.

V is TRBV9 and J is TRBJ1-2; TRBD1 agrees at 10 bases. This CDR3 region has 14 residues. Losses at the gene ends were 3 bases for V and 12 bases for J; bases not matched to a gene: 11. The germline gives CDR1 SGDLS, CDR2 YYNGEE. CDR3 DNA: TGTGCCAGCAGCGCCCAGAGAGACAGGGGGCGGAACACCTTC. Its protein is CASSAQRDRGRNTF.

This clone appeared once. The chain links TRBV6-2 or TRBV6-3 to TRBJ1-5; D call uncertain. Germline-derived CDR1 and CDR2 are MNHEY and SVGEGT. The CDR3 spans 14 residues. V lost 0 bases, J lost 7 bases, and 10 bases lay in between. The CDR3 DNA reads TGTGCCAGCAGTTACTCAAATGCCAGACAGCCCCAGCATTTT. Translation: CASSYSNARQPQHF.

This chain uses TRBV19 with TRBJ1-1, with TRBD1 matching over 11 bases. This CDR3 has 16 amino acids. V shed 3 bases and J 5 bases; nucleotides not matched to a gene: 8. Germline V gene lookup returns CDR1 LNHDA and CDR2 SQIVND (reference sequence). CDR3 loop: CASSIGTGGLHTEAFF. The CDR3 DNA follows: TGTGCCAGTAGTATCGGGACAGGGGGTCTACATACTGAAGCTTTCTTT. The complete variable domain, with remaining parts taken from reference TRBV19 and TRBJ1-1, reads DGGITQSPKYLFRKEGQNVTLSCEQNLNHDAMYWYRQDPGQGLRLIYYSQIVNDFQKGDIAEGYSVSREKKESFPLTVTSAQKNPTAFYLCASSIGTGGLHTEAFFGQGTRLTVV.